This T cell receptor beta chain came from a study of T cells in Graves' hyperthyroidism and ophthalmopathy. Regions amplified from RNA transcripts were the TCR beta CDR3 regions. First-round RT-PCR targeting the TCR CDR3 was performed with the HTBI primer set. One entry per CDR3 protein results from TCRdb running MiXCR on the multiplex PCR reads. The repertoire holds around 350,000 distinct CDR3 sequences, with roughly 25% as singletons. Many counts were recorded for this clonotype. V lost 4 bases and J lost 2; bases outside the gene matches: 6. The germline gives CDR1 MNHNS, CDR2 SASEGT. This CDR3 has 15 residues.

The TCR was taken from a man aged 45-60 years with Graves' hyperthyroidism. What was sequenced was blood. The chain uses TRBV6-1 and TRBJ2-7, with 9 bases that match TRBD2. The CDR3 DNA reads TGTGCCAGCAGTGCTTTAGCGGGAGCGGCCTACGAGCAGTACTTC. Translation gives CASSALAGAAYEQYF.